One and the same sample provided the 23 T cell receptor beta chains below, sequenced in a study of blood T cell repertoires in COVID-19. Assay: immunoSEQ multiplex PCR; the TCRdb copy retains only in-frame clones and omits some. The table has around 93,000 clones, about 75% seen once. The specimen sequenced was peripheral blood. Receptors were obtained from a woman aged 80 or over with acute or convalescent COVID-19.

This clone has only a few counts. The chain uses TRBV9 and TRBJ1-1; 8 bases are shared with TRBD1. The CDR3 loop spans 15 amino acids. Trimming cost V 2 bases and J 0 bases; bases outside gene matches: 3. CDR1 SGDLS and CDR2 YYNGEE come from the germline V gene. In DNA form, the CDR3 reads TGTGCCAGCAGCGTTCGGACAGGGATGAACACTGAAGCTTTCTTT. Protein sequence: CASSVRTGMNTEAFF.

The chain links TRBV18 to TRBJ2-1; TRBD2 agrees at 7 bases. CDR3 length: 17 amino acids. J was trimmed by 0 bases and V by 3 bases; bases with no gene match: 8. Germline V gene sequence: CDR1 KGHSH, CDR2 LQKENI. The CDR3 loop is CASSPKGGGGSYNEQFF. The DNA for the CDR3 is TGTGCCAGCTCACCCAAGGGCGGGGGTGGCTCCTACAATGAGCAGTTCTTC.

The chain is built from TRBV28 and TRBJ1-2, with D perhaps matching TRBD1 (6 bases). Germline CDR1 and CDR2: MDHEN and SYDVKM. Trimming left V 2 bases short and J 4 bases short, with 11 bases between. The CDR3 length is 14 residues. The CDR3 coding sequence is TGTGCCAGCAGTTTAGGGGGGGCAAGCTATGGCTACACCTTC. Its translation is CASSLGGASYGYTF.

V usage is TRBV28 and J usage is TRBJ1-5; 8 bases are shared with TRBD1. Looked up from germline, CDR1 is MDHEN and CDR2 is SYDVKM. The trim removed 6 bases at V and 4 bases at J, leaving 8 bases unmatched. The CDR3 is 15 residues long. The CDR3: CASRDTGGWNQPQHF. DNA for the CDR3: TGTGCCAGCAGGGACACAGGGGGATGGAATCAGCCCCAGCATTTT. Based on the CDR3 plus reference TRBV28 and TRBJ1-5, the full variable domain is DVKVTQSSRYLVKRTGEKVFLECVQDMDHENMFWYRQDPGLGLRLIYFSYDVKMKEKGDIPEGYSVSREKKERFSLILESASTNQTSMYLCASRDTGGWNQPQHFGDGTRLSIL.

The chain carries TRBV18 and TRBJ2-7; maybe TRBD1 (6 bases). The CDR3 consists of 14 residues. CDR1 is KGHSH, CDR2 LQKENI, per germline. Between the trimmed V and J ends, which lost 2 bases and 3 bases, there was a span of 11 bases. This chain's CDR3 is CASSPSGHRYEQYF. CDR3 nucleotides: TGTGCCAGCTCACCATCGGGACACCGCTACGAGCAGTACTTC.

The chain couples TRBV24-1 to TRBJ1-2; TRBD1 agrees at 9 bases. The CDR3 has 15 amino acids. V lost 1 base, J lost 5 bases, and 4 bases stayed unmatched. The germline gives CDR1 KGHDR, CDR2 SFDVKD. The CDR3 bases are TGTGCCACCAGTGATTTCACAGGGGGCCGATATGGCTACACCTTC. Translating gives CATSDFTGGRYGYTF.

This chain uses TRBV5-1 with TRBJ2-7, with TRBD1 identical over 7 bases. The CDR3 is made up of 14 amino acids. Per the germline V gene, CDR1 is SGHRS and CDR2 is YFSETQ. V was clipped by 4 bases and J by 2 bases; unmatched bases: 6. The chain's CDR3 is CASSQGQNPYEQYF. In DNA, the CDR3 is TGCGCCAGCAGCCAGGGACAGAATCCCTACGAGCAGTACTTC.

This clone was picked up a small number of times. The J gene is TRBJ2-5, the V gene TRBV18; 10 bases match TRBD1. The germline V gene has CDR1 KGHSH and CDR2 LQKENI. CDR3 length equals 15 residues. V trimming: 0 bases; J trimming: 4 bases; junction bases outside the gene matches: 2. CDR3 nucleotide sequence: TGTGCCAGCTCACCACCGACAGGGGGCAGAGAGACCCAGTACTTC. It encodes CASSPPTGGRETQYF.

The rearrangement joins TRBV6-5 to TRBJ2-5; D gene uncertain. The CDR3 is 14 amino acids. V dropped 6 bases and J dropped 1 base, with 12 bases sitting between them. Germline CDR1 reads MNHEY; CDR2 reads SVGAGI. CDR3 amino acids: CASSARTVQETQYF. CDR3 bases: TGTGCCAGCAGCGCCCGAACAGTCCAAGAGACCCAGTACTTC.

This sequence joins TRBV30 and TRBJ2-2; possibly TRBD2 for D (5 bases). The CDR3 loop spans 17 amino acids. Trimming took 5 bases from V and 4 from J, leaving 23 bases between them. Germline loops: CDR1 GTSNPN, CDR2 SVGIG (reference sequence). As DNA, the CDR3 is TGTGCCTGGGATCGGGAAGCGGTGCCTCGCGGCACCGGGGAGCTGTTTTTT. Protein: CAWDREAVPRGTGELFF. The complete variable domain, with remaining parts taken from reference TRBV30 and TRBJ2-2, reads SQTIHQWPATLVQPVGSPLSLECTVEGTSNPNLYWYRQAAGRGLQLLFYSVGIGQISSEVPQNLSASRPQDRQFILSSKKLLLSDSGFYLCAWDREAVPRGTGELFFGEGSRLTVL.

This clone occurred a few times. V is TRBV6-5 and J is TRBJ1-4, with 7 bases identical to TRBD1. The CDR3 totals 15 residues. Germline V lookup: CDR1 MNHEY, CDR2 SVGAGI. J lost 8 bases, V lost 11 bases, and 17 bases had no gene match. The CDR3: CACRTNRGEGEKLFF. In DNA form, the CDR3 reads TGTGCCTGTCGTACGAACAGGGGAGAAGGGGAAAAACTGTTTTTT.

This clone showed up just once. The chain uses TRBV7-8 and TRBJ1-1; D not resolved. Germline CDR1 SGHVS, CDR2 FQNEAQ. Trimming left V 0 bases short and J 1 base short, with 15 bases between. This CDR3 has 17 residues. The CDR3 DNA sequence: TGTGCCAGCAGCTTAGCCCCCGAGGGTTCCTCGAACACTGAAGCTTTCTTT. Translating gives CASSLAPEGSSNTEAFF. The whole variable domain, remainder taken from reference TRBV7-8 and TRBJ1-1, is GAGVSQSPRYKVAKRGQDVALRCDPISGHVSLFWYQQALGQGPEFLTYFQNEAQLDKSGLPSDRFFAERPEGSVSTLKIQRTQQEDSAVYLCASSLAPEGSSNTEAFFGQGTRLTVV.

This chain links TRBV3-1 (or the pseudogene TRBV3-2) with TRBJ1-2, with D hard to call. This CDR3 is built from 12 residues. Germline CDR1 reads LGHDT; CDR2 reads YNNKEL (reference sequence). Trimming removed 2 bases at V and 2 bases at J, with 3 bases between. CDR3 in DNA: TGTGCCAGCAGCCAACTAAACTATGGCTACACCTTC. Translation: CASSQLNYGYTF.

The chain recombines TRBV7-2 with TRBJ2-7; D gene unclear. This CDR3 has 11 amino acids. V was shortened by 3 bases and J by 2 bases, with 2 bases between the two germline ends. The germline V gene has CDR1 SGHTA and CDR2 FQGNSA. For the CDR3, the DNA is TGTGCCAGCAGCTTTACCTACGAGCAGTACTTC. This encodes CASSFTYEQYF. Complete variable domain (other parts from reference TRBV7-2 and TRBJ2-7): GAGVSQSPSNKVTEKGKDVELRCDPISGHTALYWYRQSLGQGLEFLIYFQGNSAPDKSGLPSDRFSAERTGGSVSTLTIQRTQQEDSAVYLCASSFTYEQYFGPGTRLTVT.

The rearrangement uses TRBV28 and TRBJ1-4, with D tentatively TRBD1 (6 bases). Trimming took off 8 bases at V and 8 bases at J, with 15 bases between the two ends. The CDR3 length is 13 residues. Germline V gene sequence: CDR1 MDHEN, CDR2 SYDVKM. CDR3 DNA sequence: TGTGCCAGCGGGGCGGGGGCAAACGAAAAACTGTTTTTT. Translation: CASGAGANEKLFF.

The V gene is TRBV14, the J gene TRBJ1-5; the D gene is possibly TRBD1 (5 bases). Trimming removed 4 bases at V and 0 bases at J, with 10 bases between. This CDR3 has 15 amino acids. CDR1 is SGHDN, CDR2 FVKESK, per germline. The CDR3 here is CASSRGLISNQPQHF. In nucleotides, the CDR3 is TGTGCCAGCAGCCGGGGACTGATTAGCAATCAGCCCCAGCATTTT.

The chain recombines TRBV7-2 with TRBJ1-2; D remains ambiguous. Trimming took 5 bases from V and 5 from J, leaving 15 bases between them. Per the germline V gene, CDR1 is SGHTA and CDR2 is FQGNSA. The CDR3 is 14 amino acids. The CDR3: CASSPPRREYGYTF. CDR3 bases: TGTGCCAGCAGCCCGCCGCGGCGAGAATATGGCTACACCTTC. The full variable domain, in which reference TRBV7-2 and TRBJ1-2 provide the parts outside the CDR3, is GAGVSQSPSNKVTEKGKDVELRCDPISGHTALYWYRQSLGQGLEFLIYFQGNSAPDKSGLPSDRFSAERTGGSVSTLTIQRTQQEDSAVYLCASSPPRREYGYTFGSGTRLTVV.

The rearrangement uses TRBV6-2 or TRBV6-3 and TRBJ2-1, with D maybe TRBD1 (6 bases). The CDR3 consists of 15 residues. The germline V and J ends were trimmed by 6 bases and 9 bases, with 21 bases remaining between them. CDR1 and CDR2 from the germline V gene are MNHEY and SVGEGT. The chain's CDR3 is CASSLGTPYPREQFF. CDR3 coding DNA: TGTGCCAGCAGCCTTGGGACACCGTACCCCCGTGAGCAGTTCTTC.

The gene calls are TRBV6-5 and TRBJ1-2, with TRBD1 matching over 8 bases. V trimming: 5 bases; J trimming: 4 bases; junction bases outside the gene matches: 6. Germline values: CDR1 MNHEY, CDR2 SVGAGI. This CDR3 spans 14 amino acids. CDR3 loop: CASSPYRGSYGYTF. The DNA for the CDR3 is TGTGCCAGCAGTCCTTACAGGGGGAGCTATGGCTACACCTTC.

The chain employs TRBV29-1 and TRBJ1-2; D not resolved. There are 12 residues in the CDR3. Trimming removed 4 bases at V and 7 bases at J, with 13 bases between. In germline, CDR1 is SQVTM, CDR2 ANQGSEA. The CDR3 coding sequence is TGCAGCGTTGTTTTGGAGCCCCCTGGCTACACCTTC. Translated: CSVVLEPPGYTF.

This sequence joins TRBV6-5 and TRBJ2-1, with 7 bases fitting TRBD1. Germline loops: CDR1 MNHEY, CDR2 SVGAGI. This CDR3 is 15 amino acids long. The V and J ends lost 5 bases and 3 bases, in that order; junction bases with no gene match: 7. Here the CDR3 DNA reads TGTGCCAGCAGTAGGGACAGTGGGTTCTACAATGAGCAGTTCTTC. Protein product: CASSRDSGFYNEQFF.

V and J are TRBV24-1 and TRBJ2-2; possibly TRBD1 for D (6 bases). The CDR3 has 15 amino acids. V was shortened by 4 bases and J by 3 bases, with 11 bases between the two germline ends. CDR1 KGHDR and CDR2 SFDVKD come from the germline V gene. The CDR3 spells CATSEQGRDTGELFF. CDR3 sequence (DNA): TGTGCCACCAGTGAGCAGGGGCGAGACACCGGGGAGCTGTTTTTT.

The chain carries TRBV30 and TRBJ2-4; D perhaps matches TRBD1 (5 bases). Germline CDR1 GTSNPN, CDR2 SVGIG (reference sequence). Trimming took off 0 bases at V and 5 bases at J, with 14 bases between the two ends. There are 15 residues in the CDR3. The CDR3 region is CAWSVLWQGQNIQYF. CDR3 nucleotide sequence: TGTGCCTGGAGTGTATTGTGGCAGGGCCAAAACATTCAGTACTTC.